The 31 T cell receptor beta chains in this list originate from one sample, sequenced in a study of immune heterogeneity within non-small cell lung tumors. Bulk tumor genomic DNA, roughly 600 ng per sample, was the template. Several widely spaced biopsies per primary tumor were taken during surgery. Undergoing curative surgery were patients whose non-small cell lung cancer was untreated and newly diagnosed. TCR beta CDR3 regions came from multiplex PCR with 32 forward V and 13 reverse J primers. TCRdb reprocessed the multiplex PCR reads via MiXCR and lists one record per CDR3 protein. Found here are 9,500 to 10,000 distinct CDR3 sequences, approximately 34% of them singletons; the top ten hold around 11%. The specimen sequenced was lung tumor tissue. These receptors were taken from a man between 60 and 75 years old with non-small cell lung cancer.

The rearrangement joins TRBV15 to TRBJ2-5, with TRBD1 matching over 9 bases. CDR3 size: 15 residues. Germline values: CDR1 LNHNV, CDR2 YYDKDF (reference sequence). The V segment lost 5 bases and the J segment 2 bases; nucleotides outside the gene matches: 6. The CDR3 sequence is CATSFDRGRQETQYF. The CDR3 DNA reads TGTGCCACCAGCTTTGACAGGGGGAGGCAAGAGACCCAGTACTTC.

Remarks on this clonotype: With a much larger clone just one base away, this may be a read error. The V call is TRBV10-3, the J call TRBJ2-1; 7 positions agree with TRBD2. In germline, CDR1 is ENHRY, CDR2 SYGVKD. J was trimmed by 10 bases and V by 5 bases; bases with no gene match: 11. The CDR3 is 14 residues long. CDR3 amino acids: CAISFGTNNKEQFF. DNA of the CDR3: TGTGCCATCAGTTTCGGGACTAACAATAAGGAGCAGTTCTTC.

By share, this clonotype counts as medium-sized. J is TRBJ2-5 and V is TRBV19; D possibly matches TRBD1 or TRBD2 (5 bases each). V was pared by 6 bases and J by 3 bases, with 17 bases between. The germline CDR1 and CDR2 sequences are LNHDA and SQIVND (reference sequence). This CDR3 contains 15 residues. CDR3: CASSRDWSGEETQYF. CDR3 DNA sequence: TGTGCCAGTAGCAGGGATTGGAGCGGAGAAGAGACCCAGTACTTC. Full variable domain (outside the CDR3, taken from reference TRBV19 and TRBJ2-5): DGGITQSPKYLFRKEGQNVTLSCEQNLNHDAMYWYRQDPGQGLRLIYYSQIVNDFQKGDIAEGYSVSREKKESFPLTVTSAQKNPTAFYLCASSRDWSGEETQYFGPGTRLLVL.

This clonotype occurred many times. This sequence joins TRBV5-5 and TRBJ2-5; D call uncertain. Trimming stripped 0 bases from V and 5 bases from J, with 5 bases between. Germline values: CDR1 SGHKS, CDR2 YYEKEE (reference sequence). The CDR3 has 12 amino acids. The CDR3 is CASSLASETQYF. The CDR3 DNA is TGTGCCAGCAGCTTGGCAAGCGAGACCCAGTACTTC.

This clonotype is classed as medium-sized (0.01 to 0.1%). This rearrangement joins TRBV20-1 to TRBJ2-1; 8 bases are a match to TRBD2. Trimming cost V 0 bases and J 5 bases; bases outside gene matches: 6. Germline V CDR1 and CDR2: DFQATT, SNEGSKA (reference sequence). The length of the CDR3 is 15 residues. CDR3 sequence reads: CSARDVREVDNEQFF. DNA of the CDR3: TGCAGTGCTAGAGATGTGCGGGAGGTAGACAATGAGCAGTTCTTC.

By frequency in the sample, this clonotype is medium-sized (0.01 to 0.1%). DNA for the CDR3: TGTGCCAGCAGTCGATCGGGACAGCTCAATCAGCCCCAGCATTTT. It specifies CASSRSGQLNQPQHF. This rearrangement joins TRBV27 to TRBJ1-5; TRBD1 agrees at 7 bases. This CDR3 region has 15 residues. V was pared by 5 bases and J by 3 bases, with 7 bases of the junction left unmatched. Germline CDR1 MNHEY, CDR2 SMNVEV (reference sequence).

In this sample, this clonotype turned up a few times. The gene calls are TRBV4-1 and TRBJ1-2, with unresolved D. Germline V lookup: CDR1 MGHRA, CDR2 YSYEKL. CDR3 size: 11 residues. With 6 bases removed from V and 5 bases from J, the gap between germline ends came to 7 bases. CDR3 nucleotides: TGCGCCAGCAGGGGTGGATATGGCTACACCTTC. It translates to CASRGGYGYTF.

This clonotype has just a few counts. The chain employs TRBV29-1 and TRBJ2-7; 7 bases are shared with TRBD1. V was pared by 6 bases and J by 4 bases, with 9 bases of the junction left unmatched. The CDR3 has 13 residues. The germline V gene has CDR1 SQVTM and CDR2 ANQGSEA. The CDR3 coding sequence is TGCAGCGTGACCCGGGGACAGCTTTACGAGCAGTACTTC. It encodes CSVTRGQLYEQYF.

This clonotype is labeled medium-sized. The CDR3 sequence: CASRDYEGFLGGQYF. The DNA of the CDR3 is TGTGCCAGCAGAGACTATGAGGGCTTCCTGGGTGGGCAGTATTTT. The chain combines TRBV6-1 with TRBJ2-3; possibly TRBD2 for D (5 bases). The germline CDR1 and CDR2 sequences are MNHNS and SASEGT. Trimming removed 6 bases from V and 11 bases from J, with 24 bases in between. The CDR3 has 15 residues.

In this sample, this clonotype turned up a few times. Relative to the germline gene, one junction end is altered; a read error may explain this. V is TRBV12-3 or TRBV12-4 and J is TRBJ1-1; D might be TRBD1 (6 bases). This CDR3 comprises 12 residues. In DNA form, the CDR3 reads TGTGTCAGCAGTAAACAGGGCCCTGAAGCTTTCTTT. It encodes CVSSKQGPEAFF.

This chain connects TRBV20-1 to TRBJ2-5, with 8 bases that match TRBD2. With 0 bases clipped from V and 6 bases from J, the junction kept 18 bases outside the gene matches. This CDR3 has 18 residues. Germline CDR1 DFQATT, CDR2 SNEGSKA (reference sequence). The CDR3 here is CSAREPGGGARLDKTQYF. The CDR3 DNA sequence: TGCAGTGCTAGAGAGCCCGGGGGGGGGGCGCGGCTAGACAAGACCCAGTACTTC.

The chain carries TRBV2 and TRBJ1-2, with unresolved D. This CDR3 is 12 amino acids long. Per the germline V gene, CDR1 is SNHLY and CDR2 is FYNNEI. Trimming shortened V by 6 bases and J by 0 bases, and 5 bases separated the two germline ends. The CDR3 sequence is CASRAANYGYTF. DNA for the CDR3: TGTGCCAGCAGAGCAGCTAACTATGGCTACACCTTC.

The sample holds a few counts of this clonotype. The rearrangement links TRBV20-1 to TRBJ1-4; TRBD1 agrees at 7 bases. V lost 6 bases and J lost 7; bases outside the gene matches: 14. CDR1 and CDR2 from the germline V gene are DFQATT and SNEGSKA (reference sequence). The CDR3 has 15 residues. CDR3 loop: CSAEPFDRAGEKLFF. CDR3 sequence (DNA): TGCAGTGCAGAACCCTTCGACAGGGCGGGTGAAAAACTGTTTTTT.

The V and J genes are TRBV4-1 and TRBJ2-3; D remains unclear. Trimming removed 1 base at V and 0 bases at J, with 8 bases between. Germline CDR1 is MGHRA and CDR2 is YSYEKL. This CDR3 has 15 residues. CDR3 coding DNA: TGCGCCAGCAGCCAAGGCACGGCTAGCACAGATACGCAGTATTTT. Its translation: CASSQGTASTDTQYF.

Sample share makes this clonotype medium-sized. J is TRBJ1-2 and V is TRBV28, with D possibly matching TRBD1 (6 bases). Per germline, CDR1 MDHEN and CDR2 SYDVKM. CDR3 length equals 12 residues. V lost 8 bases and J lost 4, with 11 bases in between. The CDR3: CASLGQTYGYTF. CDR3 in DNA: TGTGCCAGCCTAGGACAGACCTATGGCTACACCTTC.

The genes are TRBV19 and TRBJ2-7; tentatively, D is TRBD1 (5 bases). Trimming pared 3 bases from V and 7 bases from J, leaving 16 bases between. The CDR3 sequence is 14 residues long. Germline-derived CDR1 and CDR2 are LNHDA and SQIVND (reference sequence). In nucleotides, the CDR3 is TGTGCCAGTAGTATTCAGGGCGTCCCTAGGGAGCAGTACTTC. Protein product: CASSIQGVPREQYF.

This clonotype was recorded at least ten times. This rearrangement joins TRBV12-3 or TRBV12-4 to TRBJ1-5; 8 nucleotides agree with TRBD1. This CDR3 has 16 amino acids. Trimming removed 5 bases from V and 0 bases from J; junction bases left unmatched: 6. CDR3 coding DNA: TGTGCCAGCAGTCCGGACAGGGTGGTTAGCAATCAGCCCCAGCATTTT. Protein product: CASSPDRVVSNQPQHF.

Of note for this clonotype: In this CDR3 the conserved last residue, phenylalanine or tryptophan, is missing, so a read error is likely. The DNA is omitted, as the CDR3 cannot be located on it reliably, and the CDR3 follows TCRdb's listing. The chain joins TRBV13 to TRBJ2-3; TRBD1 is the table's D call, not checked against the DNA. Germline assignment: CDR1 PRHDT and CDR2 FYEKMQ (reference sequence). The CDR3 length equals 18 residues, ends included. The CDR3 spells CASSLTGAPDGYEQYFGP.

Sample share makes this clonotype medium-sized (0.01 to 0.1%). The V and J genes are TRBV28 and TRBJ1-5; TRBD1 agrees at 9 bases. The CDR3 runs 14 residues. With 6 bases clipped from V and 8 bases from J, the junction kept 8 bases outside the gene matches. The germline V gene encodes CDR1 MDHEN and CDR2 SYDVKM. The CDR3 is CASRVPGQGEPQHF. CDR3 bases: TGTGCCAGCAGAGTACCGGGACAGGGAGAGCCCCAGCATTTT. Based on the CDR3 plus reference TRBV28 and TRBJ1-5, the full variable domain is DVKVTQSSRYLVKRTGEKVFLECVQDMDHENMFWYRQDPGLGLRLIYFSYDVKMKEKGDIPEGYSVSREKKERFSLILESASTNQTSMYLCASRVPGQGEPQHFGDGTRLSIL.

In this sample, this clonotype turned up many times. This chain joins TRBV7-3 and TRBJ2-1; D is ambiguous. Germline V lookup: CDR1 SGHTA, CDR2 FQGTGA. Deletions cut 3 bases from V and 2 bases from J, with 11 bases between. The CDR3 is made up of 15 amino acids. CDR3 DNA sequence: TGTGCCAGCAGCTTGGTCATTGGGCCCTACAATGAGCAGTTCTTC. This gives the protein CASSLVIGPYNEQFF.

The J gene is TRBJ2-2, the V gene TRBV28, with a possible D match to TRBD1 (6 bases). The germline V gene has CDR1 MDHEN and CDR2 SYDVKM. CDR3 length: 13 amino acids. V lost 7 bases and J lost 3, with 9 bases in between. The CDR3 region is CASTRQDTGELFF. The CDR3 DNA reads TGTGCCAGCACCCGACAGGACACCGGGGAGCTGTTTTTT.

V and J are TRBV11-3 and TRBJ2-1; 10 bases line up with TRBD1. The J segment lost 0 bases and the V segment lost 5 bases, leaving 13 bases of the junction unmatched. CDR1 is SGHNT, CDR2 YENEEA, per germline. The length of the CDR3 is 19 residues. For the CDR3, the DNA is TGTGCCAGCAGCGTCCGGGACAGGGGAAGCGGGAGCTCCTACAATGAGCAGTTCTTC. Protein: CASSVRDRGSGSSYNEQFF.

The chain employs TRBV18 and TRBJ2-1; 16 bases fit TRBD2. The CDR3 sequence is 17 residues long. The ends lost 2 bases at V and 9 bases at J; junction bases unmatched: 7. The V gene's germline CDR1 is KGHSH and CDR2 LQKENI. As DNA, the CDR3 is TGTGCCAGCTCACCAACCGGGACTAGCGGGAGGGAGGGTGAGCAGTTCTTC. As protein: CASSPTGTSGREGEQFF.

The sample holds many counts of this clonotype. This chain uses TRBV9 with TRBJ2-3, with D possibly TRBD1 on 5 matching bases. V lost 4 bases, J lost 6 bases, and 21 bases lay in between. The CDR3 extends over 16 amino acids. Germline CDR1 and CDR2: SGDLS and YYNGEE. This CDR3 is CASSPPTVGRPDTQYF. Written as DNA, the CDR3 is TGTGCCAGCAGCCCCCCGACAGTCGGGCGCCCCGATACGCAGTATTTT.

Relative to its sample, this clonotype is medium-sized (0.01 to 0.1%). This rearrangement joins TRBV7-2 to TRBJ1-3, with TRBD1 as a possible D gene (5 bases). Germline V gene lookup returns CDR1 SGHTA and CDR2 FQGNSA. This CDR3 region has 15 residues. Between the trimmed V and J ends, which lost 5 bases and 0 bases, there was a span of 11 bases. The CDR3 region has the DNA TGTGCCAGCAGCCTGCGGGGGAGCTCTGGAAACACCATATATTTT. This codes for CASSLRGSSGNTIYF. The variable domain in full, completed from reference TRBV7-2 and TRBJ1-3, reads GAGVSQSPSNKVTEKGKDVELRCDPISGHTALYWYRQSLGQGLEFLIYFQGNSAPDKSGLPSDRFSAERTGGSVSTLTIQRTQQEDSAVYLCASSLRGSSGNTIYFGEGSWLTVV.

The V gene is TRBV9, the J gene TRBJ2-7, with 12 bases lining up with TRBD1. After removal of 2 bases from V and 5 bases from J, the junction contained 5 bases not matched to a gene. Germline values: CDR1 SGDLS, CDR2 YYNGEE. CDR3 length: 15 residues. As DNA, the CDR3 is TGTGCCAGCAGCGTTGGGACAGGGGGCATCAACGAGCAGTACTTC. Translated, it gives CASSVGTGGINEQYF.

This clonotype was seen repeatedly, ten times or more. The rearrangement joins TRBV18 to TRBJ2-5, with D possibly TRBD2 on 5 matching bases. CDR3 length: 15 residues. Germline V gene sequence: CDR1 KGHSH, CDR2 LQKENI. V lost 1 base, J lost 2 bases, and 11 bases lay in between. In DNA form, the CDR3 reads TGTGCCAGCTCACCACGTACCACGGGACAAGAGACCCAGTACTTC. Translating gives CASSPRTTGQETQYF.

This clonotype has a count of ten or more. The chain links TRBV10-3 to TRBJ1-5; D possibly corresponds to TRBD1 (6 bases). Germline CDR1 and CDR2: ENHRY and SYGVKD. The CDR3 runs 17 residues. The ends were cut back, 10 bases at V and 2 bases at J, with 24 bases in the middle. The CDR3 DNA is TGTGCCACCCAACCGGGGGGCACCTCGGGCGGCAATCAGCCCCAGCATTTT. It is translated as CATQPGGTSGGNQPQHF.

The J gene is TRBJ2-1, the V gene TRBV20-1; D is ambiguous. There are 15 residues in the CDR3. V was clipped by 4 bases and J by 5 bases, with 18 bases between them. The germline V gene has CDR1 DFQATT and CDR2 SNEGSKA (reference sequence). The CDR3 sequence is CSATPPSLLDNEQFF. The CDR3 coding sequence is TGCAGTGCTACCCCGCCCTCACTCCTGGACAATGAGCAGTTCTTC.

This clonotype is medium-sized in the sample. The chain carries TRBV6-2 or TRBV6-3 and TRBJ1-5; possible D gene TRBD1, 6 bases. V was cut by 6 bases and J by 0 bases, with 21 bases left in between. The CDR3 is 18 residues long. CDR1 is MNHEY, CDR2 SVGEGT, per germline. The CDR3, as DNA: TGTGCCAGCAGAGATACAGGGTCTAAATTTTTTAGCAATCAGCCCCAGCATTTT. Protein sequence: CASRDTGSKFFSNQPQHF.

This clonotype ranks as medium-sized. This chain joins TRBV7-8 and TRBJ1-5, with 9 positions matching TRBD1. With V trimmed by 5 bases and J by 4 bases, 3 bases remained unmatched. Germline V CDR1 and CDR2: SGHVS, FQNEAQ. This CDR3 contains 14 residues. This chain's CDR3 is CASSPGTGNQPQHF. The CDR3 bases are TGTGCCAGCAGCCCGGGGACAGGGAATCAGCCCCAGCATTTT.